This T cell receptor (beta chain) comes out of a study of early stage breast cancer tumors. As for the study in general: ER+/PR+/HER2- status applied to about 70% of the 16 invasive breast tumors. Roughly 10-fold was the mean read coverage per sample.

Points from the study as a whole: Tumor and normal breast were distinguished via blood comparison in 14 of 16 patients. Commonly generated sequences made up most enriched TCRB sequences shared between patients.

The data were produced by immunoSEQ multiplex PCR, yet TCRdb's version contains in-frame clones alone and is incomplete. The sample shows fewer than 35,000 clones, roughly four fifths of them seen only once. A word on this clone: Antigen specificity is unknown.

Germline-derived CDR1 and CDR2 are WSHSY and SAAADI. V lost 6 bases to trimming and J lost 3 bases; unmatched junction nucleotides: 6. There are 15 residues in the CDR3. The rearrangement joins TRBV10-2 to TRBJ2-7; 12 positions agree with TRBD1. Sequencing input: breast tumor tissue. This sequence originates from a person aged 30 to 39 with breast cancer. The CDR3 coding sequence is TGCGCCAGCAGGATGGGACAGGGGGCCCGCTACGAGCAGTACTTC. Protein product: CASRMGQGARYEQYF.